This TCR beta chain was found in a study of CDR3 diversity in severe acne. The CDR3 is 14 residues long. CDR1 is LNHNV and CDR2 is YYDKDF in the germline V gene (reference sequence). V trimming: 8 bases; J trimming: 5 bases; junction bases outside the gene matches: 5. TCRdb re-called the PCR reads through MiXCR, storing one row per CDR3 protein. The data hold about 98,000 distinct CDR3 sequences, with roughly 51% observed a single time. Sample: blood. The J gene is TRBJ2-5, the V gene TRBV15; TRBD2 matches 13 bases. The receptor was isolated from a male donor with acne. The CDR3 sequence: CATLRTSGSETQYF. The DNA for the CDR3 is TGTGCCACCCTCCGGACTAGCGGGAGTGAGACCCAGTACTTC.